This passage covers 22 T cell receptor beta chains from one sample sequenced in a study of T cell repertoires in cytomegalovirus infection. In TCRdb, the reads were re-called with MiXCR into one record per CDR3 protein. The table shows around 450,000 distinct CDR3 sequences, with approximately 33% occurring only once. The specimen was PBMCs. These receptors originate from a human donor in good health (CMV status not recorded). Some clones in this sample may be carry-over from other donors' samples.

J is TRBJ2-1 and V is TRBV5-4; 9 nucleotides agree with TRBD1. The J segment lost 7 bases and the V segment lost 4 bases, leaving 9 bases of the junction unmatched. CDR1 and CDR2 from the germline V gene are SGHNT and YYREEE (reference sequence). The CDR3 has 15 residues. The CDR3 protein is CASSRTGTGRNEQFF. The DNA of the CDR3 is TGTGCCAGCAGCAGAACCGGGACAGGGAGAAATGAGCAGTTCTTC.

This clonotype was counted a few times. The V gene is TRBV19, the J gene TRBJ2-1; the match to TRBD2 covers 8 bases. Germline loops: CDR1 LNHDA, CDR2 SQIVND (reference sequence). V was clipped by 5 bases and J by 6 bases; unmatched bases: 6. CDR3 length equals 14 residues. As DNA, the CDR3 is TGTGCCAGTAGTGTTAGCGGGGACCTCAATGAGCAGTTCTTC. Protein sequence: CASSVSGDLNEQFF. The full variable domain, in which reference TRBV19 and TRBJ2-1 provide the parts outside the CDR3, is DGGITQSPKYLFRKEGQNVTLSCEQNLNHDAMYWYRQDPGQGLRLIYYSQIVNDFQKGDIAEGYSVSREKKESFPLTVTSAQKNPTAFYLCASSVSGDLNEQFFGPGTRLTVL.

The chain couples TRBV5-6 to TRBJ1-1; D unresolved. The CDR3 is made up of 14 amino acids. The V end was cut by 9 bases, the J end by 4 bases, with 19 bases between. The V gene's germline CDR1 is SGHDT and CDR2 YYEEEE. The CDR3 here is CATKQRGESTEAFF. CDR3 in DNA: TGTGCCACCAAGCAGCGTGGGGAGAGCACTGAAGCTTTCTTT.

The table lists this clonotype with a few counts. V usage is TRBV15 and J usage is TRBJ1-4; TRBD1 might be the D (5 bases). CDR1 and CDR2 from the germline V gene are LNHNV and YYDKDF (reference sequence). The CDR3 extends over 15 amino acids. Trimming removed 3 bases from V and 8 bases from J, with 16 bases in between. DNA for the CDR3: TGTGCCACCAGCAGGTTGTCGGGGCTAGGGGAAAAACTGTTTTTT. Translation gives CATSRLSGLGEKLFF.

V and J are TRBV14 and TRBJ2-3; D is tentatively TRBD1 or TRBD2 (5 bases each). V lost 2 bases and J 0 bases, leaving 9 bases between the germline ends. CDR1 is SGHDN, CDR2 FVKESK, per germline. The CDR3 spans 15 residues. CDR3: CASSQWGRSTDTQYF. DNA for the CDR3: TGTGCCAGCAGCCAATGGGGACGGAGCACAGATACGCAGTATTTT.

This clonotype was found many times. The chain carries TRBV7-2 and TRBJ2-2, with TRBD1 identical over 7 bases. After removal of 3 bases from V and 5 bases from J, the junction contained 6 bases not matched to a gene. Germline CDR1 reads SGHTA; CDR2 reads FQGNSA. The CDR3 extends over 15 amino acids. CDR3 coding DNA: TGTGCCAGCAGCTTGAAGGGGGCAGAGACCGGGGAGCTGTTTTTT. It specifies CASSLKGAETGELFF. Filled out from reference TRBV7-2 and TRBJ2-2, the complete variable domain reads GAGVSQSPSNKVTEKGKDVELRCDPISGHTALYWYRQSLGQGLEFLIYFQGNSAPDKSGLPSDRFSAERTGGSVSTLTIQRTQQEDSAVYLCASSLKGAETGELFFGEGSRLTVL.

The genes are TRBV5-4 and TRBJ2-3, with 7 bases that match TRBD1. The V and J ends lost 0 bases and 2 bases, in that order; junction bases with no gene match: 3. CDR3 length: 15 amino acids. Looked up from germline, CDR1 is SGHNT and CDR2 is YYREEE (reference sequence). The DNA for the CDR3 is TGTGCCAGCAGCTTGGGGGGGACAGTCACAGATACGCAGTATTTT. It specifies CASSLGGTVTDTQYF.

This clonotype was recorded at least ten times. Written as DNA, the CDR3 is TGTGCCAGCAGCCAAGGGGGGGCAGGGGCCAACGTCCTGACTTTC. Protein sequence: CASSQGGAGANVLTF. The chain employs TRBV7-2 and TRBJ2-6; possible D gene TRBD2, 7 bases. The CDR3 is made up of 15 amino acids. Germline V CDR1 and CDR2: SGHTA, FQGNSA. V was pared by 5 bases and J by 4 bases, with 12 bases between.

Of note for this clonotype: A junction end diverges from the germline sequence, so it may reflect a read error. The J gene is TRBJ1-2, the V gene TRBV20-1, with D perhaps TRBD1 (6 bases). The CDR3 sequence is 13 residues long. Germline-derived CDR1 and CDR2 are DFQATT and SNEGSKA (reference sequence). The CDR3 DNA reads as TGCAGTGCCAGAGCGGGGGCGAACTATGGCTACACCTTC. Translation: CSARAGANYGYTF.

The chain is built from TRBV28 and TRBJ1-2; tentatively, D is TRBD1 (6 bases). Germline CDR1 MDHEN, CDR2 SYDVKM. Trimming shortened V by 7 bases and J by 8 bases, and 14 bases separated the two germline ends. The CDR3 is 12 amino acids. In DNA, the CDR3 is TGTGCCAGCACCTCTAGGGGGAAAGGCTACACCTTC. It yields the protein CASTSRGKGYTF.

In its sample, this clonotype was seen a few times. The chain joins TRBV18 to TRBJ2-3; D gene ambiguous. The V and J ends lost 7 bases and 0 bases respectively, with 8 bases between them. There are 13 residues in the CDR3. Germline V gives CDR1 KGHSH, CDR2 LQKENI. The CDR3 sequence: CASWSVSTDTQYF. DNA of the CDR3: TGTGCCAGCTGGTCTGTTAGCACAGATACGCAGTATTTT.

This clonotype was found a few times. The chain couples TRBV19 to TRBJ1-5; D ambiguous. V was clipped by 9 bases and J by 4 bases, with 16 bases between them. Germline CDR1 and CDR2: LNHDA and SQIVND (reference sequence). CDR3 length: 14 residues. CDR3: CARTGGVINQPQHF. In DNA, the CDR3 is TGTGCCAGGACGGGTGGAGTTATTAATCAGCCCCAGCATTTT.

This clonotype was observed a few times. The genes are TRBV7-9 and TRBJ2-5, with D hard to call. The V and J ends lost 5 bases and 5 bases respectively, with 12 bases between them. CDR1 and CDR2 from the germline V gene are SEHNR and FQNEAQ (reference sequence). This CDR3 has 13 amino acids. DNA of the CDR3: TGTGCCAGCAGCCCCGGGCACGTGGAGACCCAGTACTTC. Its protein product is CASSPGHVETQYF.

This clonotype has more than one count but fewer than ten. This chain links TRBV4-2 with TRBJ2-6; TRBD1 matches at 8 bases. The germline V gene encodes CDR1 LGHNA and CDR2 YNFKEQ. Unmatched junction bases numbered 7, after V lost 2 bases and J lost 1 base. This CDR3 region has 18 residues. The CDR3 protein is CASSQQDRAASGANVLTF. The DNA of the CDR3 is TGTGCCAGCAGCCAACAGGACAGGGCGGCTTCTGGGGCCAACGTCCTGACTTTC.

The chain has TRBV6-6 and TRBJ1-1; D is perhaps TRBD1 (5 bases). V dropped 5 bases and J dropped 7 bases, with 17 bases sitting between them. CDR3 length: 14 residues. Germline V gene data show CDR1 as MNHNY and CDR2 as SVGAGI (reference sequence). The CDR3 region has the DNA TGTGCCAGCAGTCCTCGAGGCAGGGAAAGTGAAGCTTTCTTT. This gives the protein CASSPRGRESEAFF.

In this sample, this clonotype turned up many times. The chain is built from TRBV11-2 and TRBJ1-2; 7 bases are shared with TRBD1. The CDR3 runs 16 residues. Germline CDR1 is SGHAT and CDR2 is FQNNGV. V lost 0 bases and J lost 4; bases outside the gene matches: 8. CDR3 loop: CASSLDQGGGSYGYTF. The CDR3 nucleotides read TGTGCCAGCAGCTTAGATCAAGGAGGGGGCAGCTATGGCTACACCTTC. Using reference TRBV11-2 and TRBJ1-2 for the parts outside the CDR3, the full variable domain is EAGVAQSPRYKIIEKRQSVAFWCNPISGHATLYWYQQILGQGPKLLIQFQNNGVVDDSQLPKDRFSAERLKGVDSTLKIQPAKLEDSAVYLCASSLDQGGGSYGYTFGSGTRLTVV.

This clonotype was counted a few times. The V call is TRBV7-9, the J call TRBJ1-4; D is ambiguous. The CDR3 runs to 14 residues. Deletions cut 5 bases from V and 2 bases from J, with 9 bases between. Germline assignment: CDR1 SEHNR and CDR2 FQNEAQ (reference sequence). The CDR3 reads CASSIFTTNEKLFF. CDR3 DNA: TGTGCCAGCAGCATATTTACGACTAATGAAAAACTGTTTTTT. Variable domain in full (rest from reference TRBV7-9 and TRBJ1-4): DTGVSQNPRHKITKRGQNVTFRCDPISEHNRLYWYRQTLGQGPEFLTYFQNEAQLEKSRLLSDRFSAERPKGSFSTLEIQRTEQGDSAMYLCASSIFTTNEKLFFGSGTQLSVL.

This clonotype has more than one count but fewer than ten. The V and J genes are TRBV7-2 and TRBJ1-2; 10 nucleotides align to TRBD1. V was clipped by 2 bases and J by 7 bases; unmatched bases: 7. The CDR3 length is 15 residues. Germline V gene sequence: CDR1 SGHTA, CDR2 FQGNSA. Here the CDR3 reads CASSLTGQGSSGYTF. The CDR3 DNA is TGTGCCAGCAGCTTAACGGGACAGGGGTCGAGTGGCTACACCTTC.

There are many counts of this clonotype. This chain connects TRBV7-8 to TRBJ1-2; D is perhaps TRBD1 (5 bases). Trimming left V 2 bases short and J 5 bases short, with 24 bases between. The CDR3 totals 18 residues. Germline V gene lookup returns CDR1 SGHVS and CDR2 FQNEAQ. In nucleotides, the CDR3 is TGTGCCAGCAGCTTATACCAGGAACGAGGGGACGTTAGATATGGCTACACCTTC. It codes for CASSLYQERGDVRYGYTF.

This clonotype has only a few counts. The J gene is TRBJ2-1, the V gene TRBV20-1, with a weak D call TRBD1 (6 bases). Trimming removed 1 base from V and 3 bases from J, with 13 bases in between. Germline values: CDR1 DFQATT, CDR2 SNEGSKA (reference sequence). The CDR3 contains 15 residues. CDR3 sequence (DNA): TGCAGTGCTAGAGTAGCAGGGGTCATCTACAATGAGCAGTTCTTC. It is translated as CSARVAGVIYNEQFF.

This clonotype was seen only once. The chain links TRBV29-1 to TRBJ2-2, with TRBD2 matching 7 bases. CDR1 and CDR2 from the germline V gene are SQVTM and ANQGSEA. The V segment lost 3 bases and the J segment 10 bases; nucleotides outside the gene matches: 8. The CDR3 covers 13 residues. The CDR3 region is CSVETTSPVELFF. The CDR3, as DNA: TGCAGCGTTGAGACGACTAGCCCCGTGGAGCTGTTTTTT.

This clonotype was found a few times. This rearrangement joins TRBV19 to TRBJ1-4; D gene ambiguous. The V end lost 3 bases, the J end lost 7 bases, and 9 bases lay between the germline ends. Looked up from germline, CDR1 is LNHDA and CDR2 is SQIVND (reference sequence). The CDR3 has 13 residues. The DNA of the CDR3 is TGTGCCAGTAGTATTGGCACACCTGAAAAACTGTTTTTT. Residues: CASSIGTPEKLFF. Full variable domain (outside the CDR3, taken from reference TRBV19 and TRBJ1-4): DGGITQSPKYLFRKEGQNVTLSCEQNLNHDAMYWYRQDPGQGLRLIYYSQIVNDFQKGDIAEGYSVSREKKESFPLTVTSAQKNPTAFYLCASSIGTPEKLFFGSGTQLSVL.